Each of the 14 T cell receptor beta chains below was sequenced from the same sample in a study of shared clonotypes between healthy human individuals (dated by TCRdb to 2020 to 2021). Library preparation employed the immunoSEQ multiplex PCR assay. TCRdb re-hosts the immuneACCESS table, in-frame sequences only. Its copies lack some clones; in the studies checked, an unresolved V gene accounts for under half of them, and the cause for the rest is not known. The sample yields about 2.4 million clones; about 92% were counted once. 0.13% to 0.15% of the sample goes to the ten largest clones. Sample: naive CD4+ T cells sorted from blood. This specimen's cell subset or site label, per the study, means: CD45RA+ positively selected. The receptors derive from a man aged 18 to 35 in good health.

This clone has just a few counts. The same CDR3 arises from other DNA sequences in this sample as well. V usage is TRBV20-1 and J usage is TRBJ2-3; D not resolved. The CDR3 consists of 10 residues. Deletions cut 2 bases from V and 6 bases from J, with 3 bases between. The germline CDR1 and CDR2 sequences are DFQATT and SNEGSKA (reference sequence). In DNA, the CDR3 is TGCAGTGCTAGACGGGATACGCAGTATTTT. Its translation is CSARRDTQYF.

V usage is TRBV5-4 and J usage is TRBJ2-6; the D gene is possibly TRBD2 (6 bases). The CDR3 has 14 residues. V lost 0 bases, J lost 13 bases, and 14 bases lay in between. CDR1 SGHNT and CDR2 YYREEE come from the germline V gene (reference sequence). CDR3 sequence reads: CASSLAEGLGVLTF. The CDR3 DNA follows: TGTGCCAGCAGCTTGGCGGAGGGGCTGGGTGTCCTGACTTTC.

The chain has TRBV7-2 and TRBJ2-1, with D possibly being TRBD2 (6 bases). V dropped 1 base and J dropped 3 bases, with 19 bases sitting between them. CDR3 length equals 18 residues. Germline values: CDR1 SGHTA, CDR2 FQGNSA. The CDR3 DNA follows: TGTGCCAGCAGCTTAGTCGCTAGTCGGGGGAGTAACTACAATGAGCAGTTCTTC. It codes for CASSLVASRGSNYNEQFF. Full variable domain (remainder filled in from reference TRBV7-2 and TRBJ2-1): GAGVSQSPSNKVTEKGKDVELRCDPISGHTALYWYRQSLGQGLEFLIYFQGNSAPDKSGLPSDRFSAERTGGSVSTLTIQRTQQEDSAVYLCASSLVASRGSNYNEQFFGPGTRLTVL.

The sample holds one count of this clone. CDR3 DNA sequence: TGTGCCAGCAGCTCGTCCAGCGGGGGGGCAGCAGATACGCAGTATTTT. It yields the protein CASSSSSGGAADTQYF. The chain links TRBV4-2 to TRBJ2-3; TRBD2 aligns across 10 bases. V trimming: 5 bases; J trimming: 4 bases; junction bases outside the gene matches: 9. The CDR3 contains 16 residues. The germline V gene has CDR1 LGHNA and CDR2 YNFKEQ.

Of note for this clone: Distinct nucleotide sequences in the sample also encode this CDR3. V usage is TRBV5-1 and J usage is TRBJ2-3, with a tentative D call TRBD2 (6 bases). Germline V gene sequence: CDR1 SGHRS, CDR2 YFSETQ. This CDR3 contains 14 residues. Trimming shortened V by 3 bases and J by 4 bases, and 12 bases separated the two germline ends. The CDR3 DNA sequence: TGCGCCAGCAGCTCCGGAGGGGCTGCAGATACGCAGTATTTT. Translating gives CASSSGGAADTQYF.

The chain is built from TRBV18 and TRBJ1-1; no firm D call. Germline CDR1 is KGHSH and CDR2 is LQKENI. V lost 2 bases and J lost 0, with 16 bases in between. The CDR3 consists of 17 residues. CDR3 nucleotide sequence: TGTGCCAGCTCACCAGGGAGGGAGTGGGGAATGAACACTGAAGCTTTCTTT. This gives the protein CASSPGREWGMNTEAFF.

This chain uses TRBV5-1 with TRBJ1-4, with TRBD1 matching over 9 bases. The CDR3 covers 16 residues. CDR1 is SGHRS and CDR2 is YFSETQ in the germline V gene. Losses at the gene ends were 0 bases for V and 7 bases for J; bases not matched to a gene: 7. The DNA of the CDR3 is TGCGCCAGCAGCTTGGCCCAGGGACAGGGTCCTGAAAAACTGTTTTTT. Its translation is CASSLAQGQGPEKLFF.

The chain couples TRBV28 to TRBJ1-5; 7 nucleotides line up with TRBD1. The CDR3 extends over 15 amino acids. The junction had 8 bases not matched to a gene; V was cut back by 4 bases and J by 5 bases. Germline-derived CDR1 and CDR2 are MDHEN and SYDVKM. DNA for the CDR3: TGTGCCAGCAGTTGCGACGACAGGGTAGATCAGCCCCAGCATTTT. This codes for CASSCDDRVDQPQHF.

This sequence joins TRBV13 and TRBJ2-3; 7 positions match TRBD1. Germline CDR1 is PRHDT and CDR2 is FYEKMQ (reference sequence). Trimming at V came to 1 base and at J to 4 bases, leaving 11 bases not matched to a gene. The CDR3 runs to 17 residues. The CDR3, as DNA: TGTGCCAGCAGCTTAGAGTGGAGACAGGGCTATCCAGATACGCAGTATTTT. This sequence encodes CASSLEWRQGYPDTQYF.

The chain couples TRBV9 to TRBJ2-3, with TRBD1 matching over 7 bases. Germline CDR1 and CDR2: SGDLS and YYNGEE. The CDR3 extends over 14 amino acids. V shed 4 bases, J shed 0 bases, and the junction held 2 bases outside the gene matches. The CDR3 protein is CASSRDSSTDTQYF. The CDR3 DNA sequence: TGTGCCAGCAGCCGGGACAGTAGCACAGATACGCAGTATTTT.

CDR3 nucleotide sequence: TGTGCCAGCAGTGACCCCGGAGAGAGAACAGATACGCAGTATTTT. It specifies CASSDPGERTDTQYF. The gene calls are TRBV6-4 and TRBJ2-3; unclear D gene. V was trimmed by 2 bases and J by 3 bases, leaving 12 bases between them. The CDR3 is 15 residues long. Germline values: CDR1 MRHNA, CDR2 SNTAGT.

The genes are TRBV18 and TRBJ1-2; the D gene is possibly TRBD1 (5 bases). Germline CDR1 KGHSH, CDR2 LQKENI. V lost 2 bases to trimming and J lost 4 bases, with 8 bases between them. This CDR3 has 13 residues. CDR3 amino acids: CASSPKGSYGYTF. CDR3 sequence (DNA): TGTGCCAGCTCACCAAAGGGGAGCTATGGCTACACCTTC.

The gene calls are TRBV7-2 and TRBJ1-1; D unresolved. CDR1 SGHTA and CDR2 FQGNSA come from the germline V gene. The germline V and J ends were trimmed by 5 bases and 0 bases, with 10 bases remaining between them. CDR3 length: 14 residues. The CDR3 region has the DNA TGTGCCAGCAGCCGACCTGCTATGAACACTGAAGCTTTCTTT. This translates into CASSRPAMNTEAFF.

The chain links TRBV18 to TRBJ1-1; D unresolved. The ends were cut back, 2 bases at V and 7 bases at J, with 14 bases in the middle. There are 14 residues in the CDR3. The germline gives CDR1 KGHSH, CDR2 LQKENI. The CDR3 DNA reads as TGTGCCAGCTCACCAGGTTGGGGATCCTTTGAAGCTTTCTTT. Translation gives CASSPGWGSFEAFF.